This entry lists 30 T cell receptor beta chains sequenced from one sample in a study of technical replicates of blood from several donors. The protocol was immunoSEQ multiplex PCR, while the TCRdb copy is restricted to in-frame clones and leaves out a portion. The table records approximately 14,000 clones, roughly 88% of them present only once. Source material: PBMCs. The receptors here all came from a human donor in good health.

The chain employs TRBV5-4 and TRBJ2-7; no firm D call. With 3 bases removed from V and 5 bases from J, the gap between germline ends came to 12 bases. CDR1 SGHNT and CDR2 YYREEE come from the germline V gene (reference sequence). CDR3 size: 13 residues. The CDR3 loop is CASSSPLAHEQYF. DNA for the CDR3: TGTGCCAGCAGCTCGCCCTTAGCCCACGAGCAGTACTTC.

This rearrangement joins TRBV6-5 to TRBJ2-2; D is perhaps TRBD2 (5 bases). From germline, CDR1 is MNHEY and CDR2 SVGAGI. The CDR3 sequence is 13 residues long. Trimming took off 4 bases at V and 5 bases at J, with 8 bases between the two ends. The CDR3 loop reads CASSWEQTGELFF. CDR3 DNA sequence: TGTGCCAGCAGTTGGGAGCAAACCGGGGAGCTGTTTTTT.

This clone has just one count. The CDR3 region is CASSLGSRNTEAFF. The CDR3 nucleotides read TGTGCCAGCAGTTTGGGCAGTCGAAACACTGAAGCTTTCTTT. The J gene is TRBJ1-1, the V gene TRBV28; unclear D gene. Germline assignment: CDR1 MDHEN and CDR2 SYDVKM. The CDR3 contains 14 residues. V was clipped by 3 bases and J by 2 bases, with 10 bases between them.

The chain employs TRBV19 and TRBJ2-7; D may be TRBD1 (6 bases). This CDR3 region has 13 residues. The germline V gene encodes CDR1 LNHDA and CDR2 SQIVND (reference sequence). V lost 7 bases and J lost 2, with 12 bases in between. Written as DNA, the CDR3 is TGTGCCAGTAAGGGGGTTTTCGCCTACGAGCAGTACTTC. Its translation: CASKGVFAYEQYF.

The rearrangement uses TRBV5-8 and TRBJ2-5, with 9 bases identical to TRBD1. The CDR3 is 15 amino acids. Per germline, CDR1 SGHTS and CDR2 YDEGEE. The V and J ends lost 4 bases and 4 bases, in that order; junction bases with no gene match: 8. CDR3 nucleotides: TGTGCCAGCAGCGCGGACCCGGACAGGGGAGAGACCCAGTACTTC. Encoded protein: CASSADPDRGETQYF.

The rearrangement links TRBV14 to TRBJ2-1; 10 nucleotides align to TRBD2. Germline assignment: CDR1 SGHDN and CDR2 FVKESK. The V gene end was trimmed by 0 bases and the J gene end by 9 bases; junction bases not matched to a gene: 5. CDR3 length: 15 residues. This chain's CDR3 is CASSQDPLAGAEQFF. In nucleotides, the CDR3 is TGTGCCAGCAGCCAAGATCCCCTAGCGGGAGCTGAGCAGTTCTTC.

This chain joins TRBV11-2 and TRBJ1-1; 9 bases fit TRBD1. CDR1 is SGHAT, CDR2 FQNNGV, per germline. The V and J ends lost 4 bases and 0 bases, in that order; junction bases with no gene match: 6. The CDR3 has 16 residues. In DNA form, the CDR3 reads TGTGCCAGCAGCTCTCCCCGGACAGGGGTGAACACTGAAGCTTTCTTT. Protein: CASSSPRTGVNTEAFF.

The chain recombines TRBV19 with TRBJ2-3, with 8 bases lining up with TRBD1. The ends lost 5 bases at V and 1 base at J; junction bases unmatched: 11. This CDR3 comprises 17 residues. CDR1 LNHDA and CDR2 SQIVND come from the germline V gene (reference sequence). This CDR3 is CASSPPLGQGGTDTQYF. The CDR3 DNA reads as TGTGCCAGTAGTCCGCCTCTAGGACAGGGAGGCACAGATACGCAGTATTTT.

CDR3 region: CASSSGQGMQPQHF. DNA of the CDR3: TGTGCCAGCAGCTCCGGACAGGGGATGCAGCCCCAGCATTTT. V gene TRBV7-2 combines with J gene TRBJ1-5; 9 bases line up with TRBD1. Germline V gives CDR1 SGHTA, CDR2 FQGNSA. J gave up 7 bases and V 4 bases, and 5 bases lay outside the gene matches. The CDR3 consists of 14 residues.

V gene TRBV10-3 combines with J gene TRBJ1-1, with a possible D match to TRBD1 (5 bases). The CDR3 runs 16 residues. From germline, CDR1 is ENHRY and CDR2 SYGVKD. The V and J ends lost 0 bases and 0 bases respectively, with 11 bases between them. The CDR3 region is CAISESQGGMNTEAFF. CDR3 nucleotide sequence: TGTGCCATCAGTGAGTCTCAGGGTGGGATGAACACTGAAGCTTTCTTT.

On this clone: Mismatch with germline at one junction end may stem from a read error. The chain employs TRBV6-1 and TRBJ1-2; 8 positions agree with TRBD1. In germline, CDR1 is MNHNS, CDR2 SASEGT. The CDR3 extends over 12 amino acids. The CDR3 nucleotides read TGTGCCAGCAGTGATCCGGACAGGGTCCCCTCCTTC. Protein sequence: CASSDPDRVPSF.

The J gene is TRBJ1-1, the V gene TRBV5-1; 10 bases are shared with TRBD1. Germline-derived CDR1 and CDR2 are SGHRS and YFSETQ. The CDR3 has 18 residues. Losses at the gene ends were 4 bases for V and 0 bases for J; bases not matched to a gene: 12. CDR3 residues: CASSLNPGQGFMNTEAFF. The CDR3 DNA sequence: TGCGCCAGCAGCCTAAATCCGGGACAGGGGTTTATGAACACTGAAGCTTTCTTT.

This rearrangement joins TRBV2 to TRBJ2-3; a weak D match, TRBD1 (5 bases). The V and J ends lost 5 bases and 0 bases respectively, with 9 bases between them. CDR3 length: 14 amino acids. Germline V lookup: CDR1 SNHLY, CDR2 FYNNEI. In DNA form, the CDR3 reads TGTGCCAGCAGTCGACAGCCTAGCACAGATACGCAGTATTTT. Amino acid sequence: CASSRQPSTDTQYF.

The chain has TRBV4-1 and TRBJ2-7; D gene ambiguous. Germline V gene sequence: CDR1 MGHRA, CDR2 YSYEKL. The CDR3 consists of 14 residues. The V gene lost 1 base and the J gene lost 2 bases, with 9 bases spanning the gap. CDR3 DNA: TGCGCCAGCAGCCAAGTTTTAGAGACCTACGAGCAGTACTTC. Its translation: CASSQVLETYEQYF.

The chain combines TRBV6-5 with TRBJ2-5; no clear D. The V end lost 0 bases, the J end lost 5 bases, and 13 bases lay between the germline ends. This CDR3 region has 15 residues. CDR1 is MNHEY, CDR2 SVGAGI, per germline. The CDR3 sequence: CASSYSYRPRETQYF. The CDR3 coding sequence is TGTGCCAGCAGTTACTCGTACAGACCCAGGGAGACCCAGTACTTC.

This clone came up a few times. The chain couples TRBV27 to TRBJ1-1; 10 bases fit TRBD1. The junction had 5 bases not matched to a gene; V was cut back by 6 bases and J by 7 bases. This CDR3 has 13 amino acids. Per the germline V gene, CDR1 is MNHEY and CDR2 is SMNVEV (reference sequence). The CDR3 loop reads CASRGTGEGEAFF. Here the CDR3 DNA reads TGTGCCAGCAGAGGGACAGGGGAGGGTGAAGCTTTCTTT.

This sequence joins TRBV5-1 and TRBJ1-1; D perhaps matches TRBD1 (6 bases). The V gene's germline CDR1 is SGHRS and CDR2 YFSETQ. Trimming removed 0 bases at V and 4 bases at J, with 10 bases between. The CDR3 runs to 14 residues. CDR3 nucleotides: TGCGCCAGCAGCTTGGACAGGGTGGCCACTGAAGCTTTCTTT. Its translation is CASSLDRVATEAFF.

This chain connects TRBV10-3 to TRBJ2-3; D perhaps matches TRBD2 (6 bases). V lost 4 bases and J 5 bases, leaving 22 bases between the germline ends. CDR3 length: 17 residues. CDR1 is ENHRY, CDR2 SYGVKD, per germline. The CDR3 here is CAISAPGLIIEGDTQYF. The CDR3 coding sequence is TGTGCCATCAGTGCCCCGGGACTTATAATAGAAGGAGATACGCAGTATTTT.

This chain links TRBV4-1 with TRBJ2-3; possible D gene TRBD1, 5 bases. From germline, CDR1 is MGHRA and CDR2 YSYEKL. This CDR3 region has 15 residues. Trimming pared 1 base from V and 0 bases from J, leaving 8 bases between. CDR3 sequence: CASSQGTSSTDTQYF. The DNA for the CDR3 is TGCGCCAGCAGCCAAGGGACATCTAGCACAGATACGCAGTATTTT.

This clone turned up a few times. The chain is built from TRBV2 and TRBJ1-5, with 10 positions matching TRBD1. There are 15 residues in the CDR3. Germline V gene lookup returns CDR1 SNHLY and CDR2 FYNNEI. V trimming: 5 bases; J trimming: 6 bases; junction bases outside the gene matches: 7. The CDR3 loop reads CASSPGTGVGQPQHF. The CDR3 nucleotides are TGTGCCAGCAGTCCGGGGACAGGGGTCGGTCAGCCCCAGCATTTT. Complete variable domain (other parts from reference TRBV2 and TRBJ1-5): EPEVTQTPSHQVTQMGQEVILRCVPISNHLYFYWYRQILGQKVEFLVSFYNNEISEKSEIFDDQFSVERPDGSNFTLKIRSTKLEDSAMYFCASSPGTGVGQPQHFGDGTRLSIL.

V is TRBV6-6 and J is TRBJ1-1; possibly TRBD1 for D (6 bases). Trimming shortened V by 4 bases and J by 4 bases, and 16 bases separated the two germline ends. Germline V lookup: CDR1 MNHNY, CDR2 SVGAGI (reference sequence). This CDR3 is 15 amino acids long. The CDR3 DNA reads as TGTGCCAGCAGTTTACTCGAACAGGGTGGCACTGAAGCTTTCTTT. Translation gives CASSLLEQGGTEAFF.

J is TRBJ2-3 and V is TRBV21-1; the table gives TRBD1 as D, unverified against the DNA. TRBV21-1 is tagged as a pseudogene. This CDR3 spans 15 amino acids. The CDR3, as DNA: TGTGCCAGCAGCGCCTCGGACAGCCGCACAGATACGCAGTATTTT. It codes for CASSASDSRTDTQYF.

The rearrangement links TRBV5-1 to TRBJ2-2; D possibly corresponds to TRBD2 (6 bases). This CDR3 is built from 15 residues. CDR1 is SGHRS, CDR2 YFSETQ, per germline. Trimming took 1 base from V and 1 from J, leaving 8 bases between them. The DNA of the CDR3 is TGCGCCAGCAGCTTGTGGGGGGAGAACACCGGGGAGCTGTTTTTT. Translating it yields CASSLWGENTGELFF.

This chain joins TRBV5-6 and TRBJ2-7, with 11 positions matching TRBD1. The CDR3 covers 14 residues. With 4 bases clipped from V and 7 bases from J, the junction kept 7 bases outside the gene matches. CDR1 SGHDT and CDR2 YYEEEE come from the germline V gene. The CDR3 is CASSLGQGAREQYF. In nucleotides, the CDR3 is TGTGCCAGCAGCCTCGGACAGGGGGCTCGGGAGCAGTACTTC. The whole variable domain, remainder taken from reference TRBV5-6 and TRBJ2-7, is DAGVTQSPTHLIKTRGQQVTLRCSPKSGHDTVSWYQQALGQGPQFIFQYYEEEERQRGNFPDRFSGHQFPNYSSELNVNALLLGDSALYLCASSLGQGAREQYFGPGTRLTVT.

The chain joins TRBV29-1 to TRBJ2-2; TRBD2 aligns across 10 bases. From germline, CDR1 is SQVTM and CDR2 ANQGSEA. The CDR3 length is 18 residues. V lost 1 base and J lost 2; bases outside the gene matches: 10. In nucleotides, the CDR3 is TGCAGCGTTGAAGTACAGGCTACTAGCGGGACCAACACCGGGGAGCTGTTTTTT. It encodes CSVEVQATSGTNTGELFF.

The chain combines TRBV7-9 with TRBJ2-7; 9 positions match TRBD2. Germline CDR1 is SEHNR and CDR2 is FQNEAQ (reference sequence). The CDR3 is 16 residues long. The trim removed 2 bases at V and 6 bases at J, leaving 11 bases unmatched. The CDR3 DNA reads as TGTGCCAGCAGCTTAAGGCAGACTGCGGGAGGGTTCGAGCAGTACTTC. Amino acids: CASSLRQTAGGFEQYF.

The V call is TRBV7-9, the J call TRBJ2-5, with 9 bases identical to TRBD1. The CDR3 extends over 16 amino acids. The V segment lost 6 bases and the J segment 5 bases; nucleotides outside the gene matches: 13. Per germline, CDR1 SEHNR and CDR2 FQNEAQ (reference sequence). In DNA form, the CDR3 reads TGTGCCAGCAGACATACCGGGACAGGGTTAGGGGAGACCCAGTACTTC. This sequence encodes CASRHTGTGLGETQYF.

This clone has only one observation. The chain is built from TRBV7-9 and TRBJ2-1; D gene uncertain. Germline loops: CDR1 SEHNR, CDR2 FQNEAQ (reference sequence). V gave up 1 base and J gave up 9 bases, with 4 bases separating them. The CDR3 consists of 11 residues. The chain's CDR3 is CASSLGGEQFF. Written as DNA, the CDR3 is TGTGCCAGCAGCTTAGGCGGTGAGCAGTTCTTC. The whole variable domain, filled in from reference TRBV7-9 and TRBJ2-1, reads DTGVSQNPRHKITKRGQNVTFRCDPISEHNRLYWYRQTLGQGPEFLTYFQNEAQLEKSRLLSDRFSAERPKGSFSTLEIQRTEQGDSAMYLCASSLGGEQFFGPGTRLTVL.

This chain links TRBV15 with TRBJ1-3; possible D gene TRBD1, 6 bases. The CDR3 extends over 17 amino acids. V was cut by 1 base and J by 0 bases, with 13 bases left in between. Germline-derived CDR1 and CDR2 are LNHNV and YYDKDF (reference sequence). The chain's CDR3 is CATSRGQASSSGNTIYF. The CDR3 nucleotides read TGTGCCACCAGCAGAGGACAGGCTAGTAGCTCTGGAAACACCATATATTTT.

The rearrangement uses TRBV9 and TRBJ2-5; tentative D call: TRBD1 (5 bases). The CDR3 runs to 15 residues. Trimming shortened V by 3 bases and J by 2 bases, and 14 bases separated the two germline ends. The germline CDR1 and CDR2 sequences are SGDLS and YYNGEE. For the CDR3, the DNA is TGTGCCAGCAGCGCCCCCCCAGCAGGGCAAGAGACCCAGTACTTC. It codes for CASSAPPAGQETQYF.